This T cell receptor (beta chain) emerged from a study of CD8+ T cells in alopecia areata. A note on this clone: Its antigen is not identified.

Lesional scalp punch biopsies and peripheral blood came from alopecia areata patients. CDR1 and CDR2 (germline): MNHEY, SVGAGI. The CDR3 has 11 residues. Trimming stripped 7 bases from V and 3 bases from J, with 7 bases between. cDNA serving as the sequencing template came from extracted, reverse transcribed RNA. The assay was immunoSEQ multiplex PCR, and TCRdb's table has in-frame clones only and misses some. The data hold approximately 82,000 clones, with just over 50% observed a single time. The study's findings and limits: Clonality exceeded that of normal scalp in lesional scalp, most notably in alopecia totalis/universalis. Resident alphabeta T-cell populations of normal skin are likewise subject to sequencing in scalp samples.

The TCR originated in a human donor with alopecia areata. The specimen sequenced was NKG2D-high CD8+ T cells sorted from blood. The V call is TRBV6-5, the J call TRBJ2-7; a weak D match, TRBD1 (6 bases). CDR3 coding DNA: TGTGCCAGCATCAGGGGCTACGAGCAGTACTTC. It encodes CASIRGYEQYF.